The 24 T cell receptor beta chains below come from one sample, sequenced in a study of T cells in Graves' hyperthyroidism and ophthalmopathy. Researchers amplified the TCR beta CDR3 regions from RNA transcripts. First-round RT-PCR with HTBI primers amplified the TCR CDR3 region. TCRdb redid the calling of the multiplex PCR reads with MiXCR, one entry per CDR3 protein. The data contain under 250,000 distinct CDR3 sequences, over 20% of them singletons. Sequencing was carried out using blood. The receptor set was obtained from a woman in her thirties or forties with Graves' ophthalmopathy.

This clonotype was counted ten times or more. This chain links TRBV2 with TRBJ2-5; D is uncertain. CDR3 size: 11 residues. Per the germline V gene, CDR1 is SNHLY and CDR2 is FYNNEI. V lost 4 bases, J lost 5 bases, and 5 bases lay in between. The CDR3 spells CASSVPETQYF. CDR3 coding DNA: TGTGCCAGCAGTGTACCGGAGACCCAGTACTTC.

This clonotype was recorded a few times. The chain uses TRBV27 and TRBJ2-7, with D perhaps matching TRBD1 (7 bases). This CDR3 region has 10 residues. The V and J ends lost 6 bases and 9 bases respectively, with 9 bases between them. CDR1 MNHEY and CDR2 SMNVEV come from the germline V gene (reference sequence). This CDR3 is CASSQGGQYF. For the CDR3, the DNA is TGTGCCAGCAGCCAGGGGGGGCAGTACTTC.

The rearrangement joins TRBV6-1 to TRBJ2-7; 8 positions match TRBD1. V shed 5 bases and J 6 bases; nucleotides not matched to a gene: 6. Germline CDR1 is MNHNS and CDR2 is SASEGT. The CDR3 totals 13 residues. The CDR3 DNA reads TGTGCCAGCAGTCAATTTACAGGGGGCGAGCAGTACTTC. Its translation: CASSQFTGGEQYF.

This clonotype was counted a few times. A much larger clone differs from this one at a single base, so this may be a read error. The V gene is TRBV4-2, the J gene TRBJ1-1; D not certain. Per the germline V gene, CDR1 is LGHNA and CDR2 is YNFKEQ. V was shortened by 2 bases and J by 1 base, with 8 bases between the two germline ends. The CDR3 runs to 14 residues. CDR3 sequence (DNA): TGTGCCAGCAGCCAATATCCAAGGAACACTGAAGCTTTCTTT. Encoded protein: CASSQYPRNTEAFF.

In this sample, this clonotype turned up a few times. V is TRBV6-1 and J is TRBJ2-7; D is uncertain. The germline CDR1 and CDR2 sequences are MNHNS and SASEGT. The CDR3 sequence is 14 residues long. V was shortened by 6 bases and J by 4 bases, with 16 bases between the two germline ends. The CDR3 reads CASSTGRAGYEQYF. The CDR3 DNA is TGTGCCAGCAGCACCGGCCGGGCCGGGTACGAGCAGTACTTC.

This clonotype was found a few times. V and J are TRBV28 and TRBJ1-1; 8 positions match TRBD1. V dropped 3 bases and J dropped 1; count of bases not matched to a gene: 4. Germline loops: CDR1 MDHEN, CDR2 SYDVKM. The CDR3 sequence is 15 residues long. CDR3 loop: CASSFSGGGNTEAFF. The CDR3 region has the DNA TGTGCCAGCAGTTTTTCAGGGGGCGGGAACACTGAAGCTTTCTTT.

This clonotype was seen many times. The rearrangement uses TRBV30 and TRBJ1-5; TRBD1 is a possible D gene (5 bases). CDR1 is GTSNPN and CDR2 is SVGIG in the germline V gene (reference sequence). The CDR3 length is 15 residues. Trimming took off 1 base at V and 2 bases at J, with 12 bases between the two ends. In DNA form, the CDR3 reads TGTGCCTGGAGTGGTTCGGGGGGTGGCAATCAGCCCCAGCATTTT. As protein: CAWSGSGGGNQPQHF.

This clonotype occurred many times. Possible read error: a much larger clone is one base away. This chain uses TRBV5-1 with TRBJ2-7; possibly TRBD1 for D (5 bases). V was trimmed by 0 bases and J by 5 bases, leaving 6 bases between them. The germline V gene encodes CDR1 SGHRS and CDR2 YFSETQ. The CDR3 length is 12 residues. Here the CDR3 reads CASSLEGNEQYF. The CDR3 DNA sequence: TGCGCCAGCAGCTTGGAGGGGAACGAGCAGTACTTC. The complete variable domain, with remaining parts taken from reference TRBV5-1 and TRBJ2-7, reads KAGVTQTPRYLIKTRGQQVTLSCSPISGHRSVSWYQQTPGQGLQFLFEYFSETQRNKGNFPGRFSGRQFSNSRSEMNVSTLELGDSALYLCASSLEGNEQYFGPGTRLTVT.

The rearrangement uses TRBV5-1 and TRBJ1-2; 7 nucleotides agree with TRBD1. Per the germline V gene, CDR1 is SGHRS and CDR2 is YFSETQ. With 4 bases clipped from V and 0 bases from J, the junction kept 6 bases outside the gene matches. CDR3 length equals 15 residues. The CDR3 protein is CASSLGQPTNYGYTF. DNA of the CDR3: TGCGCCAGCAGCCTGGGACAGCCGACTAACTATGGCTACACCTTC.

In this sample, this clonotype turned up many times. V and J are TRBV10-3 and TRBJ1-6; D gene unclear. This CDR3 comprises 13 residues. Germline V gene data show CDR1 as ENHRY and CDR2 as SYGVKD. V was clipped by 8 bases and J by 7 bases, with 12 bases between them. The CDR3 here is CAIGSAANSPLHF. CDR3 bases: TGTGCCATCGGGTCGGCCGCCAATTCACCCCTCCACTTT.

In the case of this clonotype: A junction boundary mismatches the germline segment, possibly from a read error. The CDR3 DNA reads TGTGCCAGCAGCGCGGTACTGGGGGGCACTGAAGCTTCCTTT. Protein: CASSAVLGGTEASF. The J gene is TRBJ1-1, the V gene TRBV11-2; tentative D call: TRBD1 (6 bases). Germline lookup yields CDR1 SGHAT and CDR2 FQNNGV. The CDR3 extends over 14 amino acids.

A note on this clonotype: At one end, the junction sequence differs from germline, possibly due to a read error. J is TRBJ2-4 and V is TRBV28; 12 bases fit TRBD2. This CDR3 is 12 amino acids long. Germline CDR1 MDHEN, CDR2 SYDVKM. CDR3 loop: CASSFTTSGRHF. As DNA, the CDR3 is TGTGCCAGCAGTTTTACGACTAGCGGGAGACACTTC. Drawing the rest from reference TRBV28 and TRBJ2-4, the complete variable domain is DVKVTQSSRYLVKRTGEKVFLECVQDMDHENMFWYRQDPGLGLRLIYFSYDVKMKEKGDIPEGYSVSREKKERFSLILESASTNQTSMYLCASSFTTSGRHFGAGTRLSVL.

This clonotype was counted at least ten times. The V gene is TRBV6-2 or TRBV6-3, the J gene TRBJ1-1, with unresolved D. CDR3 length equals 15 residues. Between the trimmed V and J ends, which lost 6 bases and 5 bases, there was a span of 19 bases. Germline V CDR1 and CDR2: MNHEY, SVGEGT. The CDR3 sequence: CASSPTLDGRTEAFF. The CDR3 coding sequence is TGTGCCAGCAGCCCTACCTTAGATGGAAGGACTGAAGCTTTCTTT.

The genes are TRBV30 and TRBJ1-5; D perhaps matches TRBD1 (6 bases). The CDR3 has 13 amino acids. Per the germline V gene, CDR1 is GTSNPN and CDR2 is SVGIG (reference sequence). The V and J ends lost 4 bases and 4 bases respectively, with 11 bases between them. For the CDR3, the DNA is TGTGCCTGGAATGGACAGCCTAATCAGCCCCAGCATTTT. Translated, it gives CAWNGQPNQPQHF.

J is TRBJ2-2 and V is TRBV6-1, with 10 bases lining up with TRBD1. The germline V gene encodes CDR1 MNHNS and CDR2 SASEGT. Trimming removed 0 bases from V and 6 bases from J; junction bases left unmatched: 1. CDR3 size: 15 residues. The CDR3: CASSEAGTGAGELFF. The CDR3 DNA follows: TGTGCCAGCAGTGAAGCGGGGACAGGGGCCGGGGAGCTGTTTTTT.

This clonotype occurred many times. A much larger clone is a single base away; this may be a read error. The V gene is TRBV2, the J gene TRBJ2-5; no clear D. There are 13 residues in the CDR3. Germline CDR1 reads SNHLY; CDR2 reads FYNNEI. The CDR3 sequence is CASSWATQETQHF. CDR3 sequence (DNA): TGTGCCAGCAGTTGGGCTACCCAAGAGACCCAGCACTTC. Together with reference TRBV2 and TRBJ2-5, the CDR3 gives the full variable domain: EPEVTQTPSHQVTQMGQEVILRCVPISNHLYFYWYRQILGQKVEFLVSFYNNEISEKSEIFDDQFSVERPDGSNFTLKIRSTKLEDSAMYFCASSWATQETQHFGPGTRLLVL.

This clonotype was observed many times. The chain has TRBV20-1 and TRBJ2-7, with a weak D call TRBD1 (5 bases). Trimming removed 0 bases from V and 2 bases from J, with 11 bases in between. The germline V gene encodes CDR1 DFQATT and CDR2 SNEGSKA (reference sequence). There are 14 residues in the CDR3. CDR3 nucleotide sequence: TGCAGTGCTAGAGATCCAGGGAAAGCCTACGAGCAGTACTTC. The encoded protein is CSARDPGKAYEQYF.

This clonotype was detected many times. The V gene is TRBV28, the J gene TRBJ2-7, with TRBD2 matching over 10 bases. The germline gives CDR1 MDHEN, CDR2 SYDVKM. This CDR3 is 15 amino acids long. J lost 2 bases, V lost 3 bases, and 4 bases had no gene match. This CDR3 reads CASSFLAGVAYEQYF. CDR3 bases: TGTGCCAGCAGTTTTCTAGCGGGAGTAGCCTACGAGCAGTACTTC.

The V and J genes are TRBV20-1 and TRBJ1-1; D unclear. The germline V gene encodes CDR1 DFQATT and CDR2 SNEGSKA (reference sequence). The CDR3 totals 12 residues. V lost 0 bases to trimming and J lost 8 bases, with 10 bases between them. The CDR3 region is CSARDSRAEAFF. The CDR3 nucleotides read TGCAGTGCTAGAGATTCCCGGGCAGAAGCTTTCTTT.

This clonotype appeared many times. The chain has TRBV7-8 and TRBJ1-5, with 7 bases lining up with TRBD1. The CDR3 is made up of 18 amino acids. CDR1 is SGHVS, CDR2 FQNEAQ, per germline. V was clipped by 0 bases and J by 0 bases; unmatched bases: 8. CDR3 nucleotides: TGTGCCAGCAGCTTAGCGGTCGTGACAGGGCCTAGCAATCAGCCCCAGCATTTT. Translating gives CASSLAVVTGPSNQPQHF.

This sequence joins TRBV18 and TRBJ1-3; D is undetermined. V dropped 0 bases and J dropped 2 bases, with 8 bases sitting between them. This CDR3 region has 15 residues. Germline V gene lookup returns CDR1 KGHSH and CDR2 LQKENI. The CDR3 nucleotides read TGTGCCAGCTCACCACCGTCCGGGGCTGGAAACACCATATATTTT. Protein: CASSPPSGAGNTIYF. Based on the CDR3 plus reference TRBV18 and TRBJ1-3, the full variable domain is NAGVMQNPRHLVRRRGQEARLRCSPMKGHSHVYWYRQLPEEGLKFMVYLQKENIIDESGMPKERFSAEFPKEGPSILRIQQVVRGDSAAYFCASSPPSGAGNTIYFGEGSWLTVV.

Ten or more counts support this clonotype. This rearrangement joins TRBV7-9 to TRBJ1-3; no clear D gene. The ends were cut back, 6 bases at V and 0 bases at J, with 6 bases in the middle. Germline CDR1 is SEHNR and CDR2 is FQNEAQ (reference sequence). This CDR3 has 13 residues. In DNA, the CDR3 is TGTGCCAGCAGGGAGTCCTCTGGAAACACCATATATTTT. Amino acids: CASRESSGNTIYF.

This clonotype has at least ten counts. The rearrangement links TRBV4-1 to TRBJ1-2, with D unclear. Germline V lookup: CDR1 MGHRA, CDR2 YSYEKL. The V gene lost 1 base and the J gene lost 7 bases, with 7 bases spanning the gap. This CDR3 has 12 residues. DNA of the CDR3: TGCGCCAGCAGCCAAGCGGGGAGTGGCTACACCTTC. Translated: CASSQAGSGYTF.

The chain is built from TRBV20-1 and TRBJ2-7; the D is unclear. Germline CDR1 DFQATT, CDR2 SNEGSKA (reference sequence). The ends were cut back, 2 bases at V and 2 bases at J, with 10 bases in the middle. CDR3 length equals 13 residues. The CDR3 loop reads CSARLVATYEQYF. CDR3 DNA sequence: TGCAGTGCTAGATTAGTGGCGACCTACGAGCAGTACTTC.